What follows are 29 T cell receptor beta chains derived from one specimen sequenced in a study of response to subunit inactivated influenza vaccine. TCRdb re-analysed the RT-PCR reads in MiXCR, keeping a single row per CDR3 protein. The repertoire consists of about 530,000 distinct CDR3 sequences, with 13% occurring once and the leading ten covering around 12%. Specimen: PBMCs from blood, collected about 40 days after vaccination. The receptors shown here come from a man in his fifties or sixties who received an inactivated influenza vaccine.

This clonotype occurred once. The J gene is TRBJ2-5, the V gene TRBV7-6; 8 nucleotides agree with TRBD2. Germline CDR1 and CDR2: SGHVS and FNYEAQ. V lost 2 bases, J lost 4 bases, and 3 bases stayed unmatched. The CDR3 consists of 14 residues. The CDR3 DNA sequence: TGTGCCAGCAGCTTAAGCGGGAGTGGAGAGACCCAGTACTTC. It encodes CASSLSGSGETQYF.

This clonotype has a handful of counts. The chain employs TRBV5-6 and TRBJ1-2; no definite D call. This CDR3 contains 14 residues. Germline loops: CDR1 SGHDT, CDR2 YYEEEE. Trimming removed 2 bases from V and 2 bases from J, with 10 bases in between. Here the CDR3 reads CASSFDRRNYGYTF. CDR3 DNA: TGTGCCAGCAGCTTCGATAGGAGGAACTATGGCTACACCTTC. Looking up the rest from reference TRBV5-6 and TRBJ1-2 gives the full variable domain: DAGVTQSPTHLIKTRGQQVTLRCSPKSGHDTVSWYQQALGQGPQFIFQYYEEEERQRGNFPDRFSGHQFPNYSSELNVNALLLGDSALYLCASSFDRRNYGYTFGSGTRLTVV.

This sequence joins TRBV6-1 and TRBJ2-5; possibly TRBD2 for D (7 bases). The germline V and J ends were trimmed by 5 bases and 2 bases, with 18 bases remaining between them. Germline CDR1 reads MNHNS; CDR2 reads SASEGT. The CDR3 sequence is 16 residues long. The CDR3: CASSTLSRGAQETQYF. The CDR3 region has the DNA TGTGCCAGCAGTACATTAAGCCGGGGGGCGCAAGAGACCCAGTACTTC.

This clonotype was observed at least ten times. The chain has TRBV5-1 and TRBJ2-7, with 9 bases matching TRBD1. The CDR3 totals 14 residues. With V trimmed by 4 bases and J by 1 base, 3 bases remained unmatched. The V gene's germline CDR1 is SGHRS and CDR2 YFSETQ. CDR3: CASSDGTGSYEQYF. For the CDR3, the DNA is TGCGCCAGCAGCGACGGGACAGGGTCCTACGAGCAGTACTTC. Full variable domain (rest looked up from reference TRBV5-1 and TRBJ2-7): KAGVTQTPRYLIKTRGQQVTLSCSPISGHRSVSWYQQTPGQGLQFLFEYFSETQRNKGNFPGRFSGRQFSNSRSEMNVSTLELGDSALYLCASSDGTGSYEQYFGPGTRLTVT.

Note on this clonotype: The junction departs from the called germline gene at one end, perhaps through a read error. J is TRBJ2-4 and V is TRBV24-1, with D perhaps TRBD1 (6 bases). Germline CDR1 and CDR2: KGHDR and SFDVKD. The CDR3 length is 15 residues. CDR3: CAISDTGFGKNIQYF. CDR3 in DNA: TGTGCCATCAGTGACACAGGGTTTGGCAAAAACATTCAGTACTTC.

The chain employs TRBV18 and TRBJ2-1, with 12 positions matching TRBD2. With 1 base clipped from V and 10 bases from J, the junction kept 5 bases outside the gene matches. The CDR3 is made up of 15 amino acids. Germline-derived CDR1 and CDR2 are KGHSH and LQKENI. The CDR3 coding sequence is TGTGCCAGCTCACCACGGCTAGCGGGGGGGAGCGAGCAGTTCTTC. Translating it yields CASSPRLAGGSEQFF. Filled out from reference TRBV18 and TRBJ2-1, the complete variable domain reads NAGVMQNPRHLVRRRGQEARLRCSPMKGHSHVYWYRQLPEEGLKFMVYLQKENIIDESGMPKERFSAEFPKEGPSILRIQQVVRGDSAAYFCASSPRLAGGSEQFFGPGTRLTVL.

This sequence joins TRBV20-1 and TRBJ2-1, with 11 nucleotides matching TRBD1. The V gene's germline CDR1 is DFQATT and CDR2 SNEGSKA (reference sequence). Trimming removed 0 bases from V and 3 bases from J; junction bases left unmatched: 1. The CDR3 spans 15 residues. CDR3 sequence (DNA): TGCAGTGCTAGAGAAGGGACAGGGGGCTACAATGAGCAGTTCTTC. Protein product: CSAREGTGGYNEQFF.

The chain is built from TRBV20-1 and TRBJ1-2, with D tentatively TRBD1 (6 bases). Germline CDR1 is DFQATT and CDR2 is SNEGSKA (reference sequence). V was trimmed by 3 bases and J by 8 bases, leaving 22 bases between them. This CDR3 is 15 amino acids long. This chain's CDR3 is CSARGGLTGTRGYTF. CDR3 DNA: TGCAGTGCTAGGGGGGGACTCACCGGGACACGAGGCTACACCTTC.

This sequence joins TRBV20-1 and TRBJ2-1; 10 nucleotides match TRBD2. Germline assignment: CDR1 DFQATT and CDR2 SNEGSKA (reference sequence). V lost 8 bases, J lost 5 bases, and 6 bases stayed unmatched. The CDR3 has 13 amino acids. CDR3 amino acids: CSTSGGADNEQFF. In DNA form, the CDR3 reads TGCAGTACGAGCGGGGGGGCCGACAATGAGCAGTTCTTC.

V usage is TRBV10-3 and J usage is TRBJ2-2; 8 positions agree with TRBD1. The V gene end was trimmed by 2 bases and the J gene end by 6 bases; junction bases not matched to a gene: 5. The CDR3 loop spans 15 amino acids. Germline-derived CDR1 and CDR2 are ENHRY and SYGVKD. CDR3 residues: CAISEDRGGSGELFF. CDR3 DNA sequence: TGTGCCATCAGTGAGGACAGGGGAGGCTCCGGGGAGCTGTTTTTT.

This clonotype has only a few counts. The rearrangement joins TRBV28 to TRBJ1-4, with D maybe TRBD1 (6 bases). V lost 2 bases and J 2 bases, leaving 9 bases between the germline ends. Germline values: CDR1 MDHEN, CDR2 SYDVKM. The CDR3 runs to 15 residues. The CDR3 region has the DNA TGTGCCAGCAGTTTAGGGACAACGACTAATGAAAAACTGTTTTTT. Its protein is CASSLGTTTNEKLFF.

This clonotype was picked up a small number of times. This chain joins TRBV5-6 and TRBJ2-2; D ambiguous. Germline CDR1 and CDR2: SGHDT and YYEEEE. The CDR3 is made up of 16 amino acids. Between the trimmed V and J ends, which lost 4 bases and 7 bases, there was a span of 20 bases. CDR3 residues: CASSPALRRLGGELFF. For the CDR3, the DNA is TGTGCCAGCAGCCCTGCCCTGAGGCGGTTGGGCGGGGAGCTGTTTTTT.

The table lists this clonotype with many counts. This rearrangement joins TRBV10-2 to TRBJ2-1; tentative D call: TRBD2 (5 bases). The CDR3 contains 13 residues. Trimming took off 7 bases at V and 6 bases at J, with 13 bases between the two ends. Per germline, CDR1 WSHSY and CDR2 SAAADI. CDR3 in DNA: TGCGCCAGCATGGTCACTGCGGGCAATGAGCAGTTCTTC. Its protein product is CASMVTAGNEQFF.

In its sample, this clonotype was seen a few times. The rearrangement uses TRBV4-2 and TRBJ2-1, with D possibly matching TRBD2 (5 bases). CDR3 size: 15 residues. CDR1 and CDR2 from the germline V gene are LGHNA and YNFKEQ. V lost 5 bases and J 3 bases, leaving 14 bases between the germline ends. CDR3 region: CASSKSGSDYNEQFF. CDR3 DNA: TGTGCCAGCAGCAAGTCGGGGTCAGACTACAATGAGCAGTTCTTC.

J is TRBJ2-1 and V is TRBV28, with 7 bases that match TRBD2. Germline V lookup: CDR1 MDHEN, CDR2 SYDVKM. J gave up 2 bases and V 1 base, and 2 bases lay outside the gene matches. The CDR3 has 15 residues. As DNA, the CDR3 is TGTGCCAGCAGTTTATTGCGGGGGACCTACAATGAGCAGTTCTTC. As protein: CASSLLRGTYNEQFF.

In its sample, this clonotype was seen a few times. The chain has TRBV20-1 and TRBJ2-7; possibly TRBD1 or TRBD2 for D (6 bases each). Trimming removed 5 bases at V and 6 bases at J, with 14 bases between. The CDR3 has 12 amino acids. Germline values: CDR1 DFQATT, CDR2 SNEGSKA (reference sequence). The CDR3 loop reads CSAPLGGGEQYF. The CDR3 DNA is TGCAGTGCTCCACTCGGGGGCGGCGAGCAGTACTTC.

The V call is TRBV24-1, the J call TRBJ2-3; no firm D call. The CDR3 totals 13 residues. Trimming stripped 5 bases from V and 4 bases from J, with 9 bases between. Germline CDR1 reads KGHDR; CDR2 reads SFDVKD. The DNA for the CDR3 is TGTGCCACCAGTGGGCCACTGGCAGATACGCAGTATTTT. Amino acid sequence: CATSGPLADTQYF.

The V gene is TRBV20-1, the J gene TRBJ2-7; the D gene is possibly TRBD2 (6 bases). The V gene lost 0 bases and the J gene lost 6 bases, with 21 bases spanning the gap. CDR3 length: 16 residues. Germline values: CDR1 DFQATT, CDR2 SNEGSKA (reference sequence). CDR3 in DNA: TGCAGTGCTAGAGATCCTACCCATTCTGGAGCGGGCGAGCAGTACTTC. Amino acids: CSARDPTHSGAGEQYF.

This clonotype was seen a few times. V is TRBV25-1 and J is TRBJ1-1; D not certain. Deletions cut 4 bases from V and 5 bases from J, with 14 bases between. Germline V gives CDR1 MGHDK, CDR2 SYGVNS. The CDR3 has 14 residues. CDR3 region: CASSAHSQVTEAFF. CDR3 DNA sequence: TGTGCCAGCAGTGCCCACTCTCAGGTTACTGAAGCTTTCTTT.

The table lists this clonotype with many counts. The rearrangement uses TRBV4-2 and TRBJ2-7; TRBD2 is a possible D gene (5 bases). The length of the CDR3 is 16 residues. Looked up from germline, CDR1 is LGHNA and CDR2 is YNFKEQ. Trimming pared 0 bases from V and 0 bases from J, leaving 12 bases between. This CDR3 is CASSQENGLSSYEQYF. The CDR3 DNA is TGTGCCAGCAGCCAAGAGAACGGACTTAGCTCCTACGAGCAGTACTTC.

The chain combines TRBV28 with TRBJ2-7, with D possibly being TRBD2 (7 bases). The CDR3 is 16 amino acids. Looked up from germline, CDR1 is MDHEN and CDR2 is SYDVKM. The V end was cut by 6 bases, the J end by 4 bases, with 22 bases between. For the CDR3, the DNA is TGTGCCAGCAGACCTCAGGGGAGGGGGTCATGGTACGAGCAGTACTTC. Amino acid sequence: CASRPQGRGSWYEQYF.

V is TRBV4-3 and J is TRBJ2-7; a possible D gene is TRBD2 (6 bases). Deletions cut 0 bases from V and 2 bases from J, with 14 bases between. In germline, CDR1 is LGHNA, CDR2 YSLEER. This CDR3 is built from 16 residues. The CDR3 region is CASSQERRGNTYEQYF. CDR3 sequence (DNA): TGCGCCAGCAGCCAAGAGCGTCGGGGGAACACCTACGAGCAGTACTTC.

This clonotype has just a few counts. The chain has TRBV18 and TRBJ2-2; TRBD2 matches 11 bases. Germline CDR1 KGHSH, CDR2 LQKENI. The CDR3 is 18 amino acids. J lost 1 base, V lost 3 bases, and 7 bases had no gene match. This CDR3 reads CASSPFSGLAGNTGELFF. The CDR3 coding sequence is TGTGCCAGCTCACCTTTTTCAGGACTAGCGGGGAACACCGGGGAGCTGTTTTTT.

This clonotype was observed a few times. The V and J genes are TRBV20-1 and TRBJ2-1, with 10 bases aligning to TRBD2. Trimming at V came to 5 bases and at J to 3 bases, leaving 10 bases not matched to a gene. The CDR3 sequence is 16 residues long. Looked up from germline, CDR1 is DFQATT and CDR2 is SNEGSKA (reference sequence). The CDR3 loop is CSASTPSGSVYNEQFF. CDR3 nucleotides: TGCAGTGCTTCCACCCCTAGCGGGAGTGTCTACAATGAGCAGTTCTTC.

The chain joins TRBV12-3 or TRBV12-4 to TRBJ2-1; a possible D gene is TRBD1 (7 bases). The ends were cut back, 5 bases at V and 5 bases at J, with 25 bases in the middle. The CDR3 runs 18 residues. CDR3 DNA: TGTGCCAGCAGTCTTTCTCGCCAGGGGGGACGATTTAACAATGAGCAGTTCTTC. The encoded protein is CASSLSRQGGRFNNEQFF.

The chain employs TRBV7-2 and TRBJ2-5; maybe TRBD2 (5 bases). The germline V gene has CDR1 SGHTA and CDR2 FQGNSA. This CDR3 region has 15 residues. The V end lost 3 bases, the J end lost 1 base, and 12 bases lay between the germline ends. This chain's CDR3 is CASSFTPSGQETQYF. The CDR3 nucleotides read TGTGCCAGCAGCTTTACGCCCAGCGGCCAAGAGACCCAGTACTTC.

This clonotype came up once. This chain joins TRBV4-1 and TRBJ2-2; 12 nucleotides align to TRBD2. This CDR3 has 18 residues. V gave up 0 bases and J gave up 5 bases; unmatched junction bases: 7. Looked up from germline, CDR1 is MGHRA and CDR2 is YSYEKL. This CDR3 reads CASSQDLSSGGATGELFF. The DNA of the CDR3 is TGCGCCAGCAGCCAAGATCTGTCTAGCGGGGGGGCGACCGGGGAGCTGTTTTTT.

In regard to this clonotype: This could be a read error, since a much larger clone is one nucleotide away. This chain links TRBV10-3 with TRBJ1-6; TRBD1 is a possible D gene (6 bases). CDR1 is ENHRY and CDR2 is SYGVKD in the germline V gene. The CDR3 runs to 14 residues. DNA of the CDR3: TGTGTCATCAGTAAGGACAGCTATAATTCACCCCTCCACTTT. Residues: CVISKDSYNSPLHF.

The chain recombines TRBV12-3 or TRBV12-4 with TRBJ2-1; 7 positions match TRBD2. V dropped 3 bases and J dropped 2; count of bases not matched to a gene: 13. The CDR3 has 18 amino acids. In DNA form, the CDR3 reads TGTGCCAGCAGTTTCGGGCCTGTCGGGAGGATACCCTACAATGAGCAGTTCTTC. It specifies CASSFGPVGRIPYNEQFF.